The 28 T cell receptor beta chains listed next were all sequenced from one sample in a study of cytomegalovirus exposure and HLA in healthy donors. In the PCR, 60 Vbeta and 13 Jbeta primers were used. Profiled with immunoSEQ multiplex PCR; TCRdb holds only in-frame clones, not every one. The table includes over 110,000 clones, approximately 80% detected once. The material sequenced was PBMCs. The receptors come from a female donor in good health and CMV-seronegative.

About this clone: The junction and the germline gene differ at one end; a read error may be behind it. The chain combines TRBV5-4 with TRBJ1-2, with 9 bases lining up with TRBD1. The CDR3 is 15 amino acids. Germline CDR1 and CDR2: SGHNT and YYREEE (reference sequence). CDR3 sequence reads: CASSHGQGYDYGYPF. CDR3 DNA sequence: TGTGCCAGCAGCCATGGACAGGGGTACGACTATGGCTACCCCTTC.

The rearrangement uses TRBV5-1 and TRBJ2-5; the match to TRBD2 covers 10 bases. This CDR3 is built from 17 residues. Germline V gene sequence: CDR1 SGHRS, CDR2 YFSETQ. Unmatched junction bases numbered 14, after V lost 5 bases and J lost 4 bases. This CDR3 is CASRHSGGARIGETQYF. The DNA of the CDR3 is TGCGCCAGCAGACACAGCGGGGGGGCGAGGATAGGAGAGACCCAGTACTTC.

The chain uses TRBV6-5 and TRBJ2-7; D is perhaps TRBD2 (5 bases). The germline gives CDR1 MNHEY, CDR2 SVGAGI. This CDR3 contains 14 residues. Between the trimmed V and J ends, which lost 8 bases and 0 bases, there was a span of 14 bases. The DNA of the CDR3 is TGTGCCAGCTCTCGAGGGTTCGGCTCCTACGAGCAGTACTTC. Its protein is CASSRGFGSYEQYF.

V and J are TRBV2 and TRBJ2-1; TRBD1 matches at 8 bases. The V gene's germline CDR1 is SNHLY and CDR2 FYNNEI. This CDR3 region has 12 residues. V trimming: 7 bases; J trimming: 6 bases; junction bases outside the gene matches: 2. Here the CDR3 reads CASITGGNEQFF. CDR3 in DNA: TGTGCCAGCATTACAGGGGGCAATGAGCAGTTCTTC.

The chain joins TRBV27 to TRBJ2-1; maybe TRBD1 (5 bases). The V gene's germline CDR1 is MNHEY and CDR2 SMNVEV (reference sequence). V was pared by 5 bases and J by 5 bases, with 16 bases between. The CDR3 has 15 residues. The CDR3 loop reads CASSQGGRRDNEQFF. As DNA, the CDR3 is TGTGCCAGCAGTCAGGGTGGCCGAAGGGACAATGAGCAGTTCTTC.

Only one count was recorded for this clone. Germline and junction disagree at one end, which may indicate a read error. V is TRBV5-1 and J is TRBJ1-2; TRBD1 agrees at 7 bases. The germline gives CDR1 SGHRS, CDR2 YFSETQ. This CDR3 contains 17 residues. CDR3 protein: CASSPEGGQGVTYGYPF. The DNA of the CDR3 is TGCGCCAGCAGCCCGGAAGGTGGGCAGGGGGTCACCTATGGCTACCCCTTC.

The table lists this clone with a few counts. V gene TRBV5-6 combines with J gene TRBJ1-1, with D possibly being TRBD1 (5 bases). Germline loops: CDR1 SGHDT, CDR2 YYEEEE. Trimming shortened V by 7 bases and J by 0 bases, and 10 bases separated the two germline ends. CDR3 length: 13 residues. The chain's CDR3 is CASGRGMNTEAFF. The CDR3 DNA is TGTGCCAGCGGAAGGGGTATGAACACTGAAGCTTTCTTT.

Remarks on this clone: Its ends do not fully match the called genes, so a read error is possible. The chain recombines TRBV10-3 with TRBJ1-5, with D perhaps TRBD1 (5 bases). The CDR3 is made up of 15 amino acids. Germline V gene sequence: CDR1 ENHRY, CDR2 SYGVKD. The CDR3: CAISELGQGNQPQHF. CDR3 nucleotide sequence: TGTGCCATCAGTGAGTTAGGGCAGGGCAACCAGCCCCAGCATTTT.

The chain is built from TRBV2 and TRBJ2-4; 7 bases fit TRBD1. Trimming removed 5 bases from V and 2 bases from J; junction bases left unmatched: 9. This CDR3 region has 16 residues. Germline V gives CDR1 SNHLY, CDR2 FYNNEI. The CDR3 sequence is CASSYTGELTKNIQYF. The CDR3 DNA is TGTGCCAGCAGTTACACAGGGGAGCTAACCAAAAACATTCAGTACTTC.

This sequence joins TRBV7-7 and TRBJ1-4, with D possibly matching TRBD1 (6 bases). The length of the CDR3 is 14 residues. CDR1 and CDR2 from the germline V gene are SSHAT and FNYEAQ (reference sequence). V was trimmed by 6 bases and J by 3 bases, leaving 11 bases between them. The CDR3 region has the DNA TGTGCCAGCAGTCGGGCAGGGGCTAATGAAAAACTGTTTTTT. This encodes CASSRAGANEKLFF. Combining the CDR3 with reference TRBV7-7 and TRBJ1-4 gives the whole variable domain GAGVSQSPRYKVTKRGQDVTLRCDPISSHATLYWYQQALGQGPEFLTYFNYEAQPDKSGLPSDRFSAERPEGSISTLTIQRTEQRDSAMYRCASSRAGANEKLFFGSGTQLSVL.

The chain has TRBV4-2 and TRBJ1-4; D perhaps matches TRBD1 (6 bases). The CDR3 runs to 15 residues. Trimming shortened V by 5 bases and J by 3 bases, and 13 bases separated the two germline ends. CDR1 LGHNA and CDR2 YNFKEQ come from the germline V gene. The CDR3 nucleotides read TGTGCCAGCAGCACAACAGGGTTGTCTAATGAAAAACTGTTTTTT. It is translated as CASSTTGLSNEKLFF.

In regard to this clone: Other DNA sequences of this sample code for an identical CDR3. The CDR3, as DNA: TGTGCCAGCAGTGAGTTGGGGGGTGGAAACACCATATATTTT. The encoded protein is CASSELGGGNTIYF. The chain uses TRBV6-1 and TRBJ1-3; maybe TRBD1 (5 bases). The CDR3 has 14 amino acids. The V and J ends lost 3 bases and 3 bases respectively, with 9 bases between them. The germline gives CDR1 MNHNS, CDR2 SASEGT.

The rearrangement links TRBV14 to TRBJ2-1; D ambiguous. Germline V CDR1 and CDR2: SGHDN, FVKESK. V was shortened by 1 base and J by 7 bases, with 8 bases between the two germline ends. This CDR3 has 13 amino acids. The CDR3 spells CASSQASRNEQFF. CDR3 in DNA: TGTGCCAGCAGCCAAGCCTCTAGGAATGAGCAGTTCTTC.

This chain uses TRBV4-1 with TRBJ2-7; TRBD1 aligns across 7 bases. CDR3 length equals 18 residues. V lost 0 bases to trimming and J lost 3 bases; unmatched junction nucleotides: 14. Germline CDR1 and CDR2: MGHRA and YSYEKL. In DNA, the CDR3 is TGCGCCAGCAGCCAAGATCCACGCAGCCGGGACAGCGACTACGAGCAGTACTTC. Residues: CASSQDPRSRDSDYEQYF.

V and J are TRBV21-1 and TRBJ1-2; the DNA was not used to check the table's D call, TRBD1. TRBV21-1 is a known pseudogene. This CDR3 is built from 13 residues. CDR3 sequence reads: CASSRQGACGYTF. The CDR3 DNA follows: TGTGCCAGCAGCCGACAGGGGGCTTGTGGCTACACCTTC.

This sequence joins TRBV19 and TRBJ2-5; 11 bases are shared with TRBD2. Near its end, the DNA agrees better with TRBJ2-7, so the J call may be wrong. The CDR3 has 13 residues. The V gene's germline CDR1 is LNHDA and CDR2 SQIVND (reference sequence). This CDR3 reads CASTDSGRGEQYF. The DNA for the CDR3 is TGTGCCAGTACGGATAGCGGGAGGGGCGAGCAGTACTTC.

This chain links TRBV5-1 with TRBJ2-1; no definite D call. Looked up from germline, CDR1 is SGHRS and CDR2 is YFSETQ. This CDR3 comprises 15 residues. V shed 0 bases and J shed 1 base, with 8 bases lying between them. The CDR3 loop reads CASSLEAGSYNEQFF. DNA for the CDR3: TGCGCCAGCAGCTTGGAGGCCGGGTCCTACAATGAGCAGTTCTTC.

V usage is TRBV9 and J usage is TRBJ2-3; 7 bases map to TRBD2. V shed 0 bases and J 2 bases; nucleotides not matched to a gene: 3. This CDR3 is 15 amino acids long. Germline CDR1 and CDR2: SGDLS and YYNGEE. The CDR3 DNA reads TGTGCCAGCAGCGTAGGGGGGGACTACACAGATACGCAGTATTTT. Translating it yields CASSVGGDYTDTQYF. Combining the CDR3 with reference TRBV9 and TRBJ2-3 gives the whole variable domain DSGVTQTPKHLITATGQRVTLRCSPRSGDLSVYWYQQSLDQGLQFLIQYYNGEERAKGNILERFSAQQFPDLHSELNLSSLELGDSALYFCASSVGGDYTDTQYFGPGTRLTVL.

V is TRBV28 and J is TRBJ1-2; D perhaps matches TRBD1 (5 bases). V was pared by 6 bases and J by 0 bases, with 8 bases between. The CDR3 is 13 residues long. Germline CDR1 reads MDHEN; CDR2 reads SYDVKM. CDR3 sequence: CASSQGTNYGYTF. CDR3 coding DNA: TGTGCCAGCAGCCAGGGAACTAACTATGGCTACACCTTC.

This clone was recorded a few times. The V call is TRBV20-1, the J call TRBJ2-7; D ambiguous. Trimming left V 7 bases short and J 9 bases short, with 13 bases between. Germline CDR1 is DFQATT and CDR2 is SNEGSKA (reference sequence). The CDR3 totals 10 residues. This chain's CDR3 is CSGLHGGQYF. CDR3 nucleotide sequence: TGCAGTGGTCTTCACGGCGGGCAGTACTTC.

The CDR3 coding sequence is TGTGCCAGCAGCTTAAACTTACAAGAGACCCAGTACTTC. Translated, it gives CASSLNLQETQYF. The rearrangement uses TRBV11-1 and TRBJ2-5; D uncertain. V lost 2 bases and J 2 bases, leaving 6 bases between the germline ends. Per germline, CDR1 SGHAT and CDR2 FQDESV (reference sequence). This CDR3 is 13 amino acids long. Full variable domain (outside the CDR3, taken from reference TRBV11-1 and TRBJ2-5): EAEVAQSPRYKITEKSQAVAFWCDPISGHATLYWYRQILGQGPELLVQFQDESVVDDSQLPKDRFSAERLKGVDSTLKIQPAELGDSAMYLCASSLNLQETQYFGPGTRLLVL.

The V and J genes are TRBV4-1 and TRBJ2-2; tentative D call: TRBD2 (6 bases). The CDR3 is 14 residues long. V was trimmed by 8 bases and J by 5 bases, leaving 15 bases between them. The germline V gene has CDR1 MGHRA and CDR2 YSYEKL. The CDR3 coding sequence is TGCGCCAGCCGGGCAGGGCGGGGAACCGGGGAGCTGTTTTTT. Amino acid sequence: CASRAGRGTGELFF.

As concerns this clone: This same CDR3 is encoded by further DNA sequences in the sample. The J gene is TRBJ2-2, the V gene TRBV5-1, with 9 nucleotides matching TRBD1. CDR1 is SGHRS, CDR2 YFSETQ, per germline. The J segment lost 6 bases and the V segment lost 0 bases, leaving 3 bases of the junction unmatched. The CDR3 spans 15 residues. CDR3 sequence: CASSLGDRESGELFF. The CDR3, as DNA: TGCGCCAGCAGCTTGGGGGACAGGGAGTCCGGGGAGCTGTTTTTT.

This sequence joins TRBV27 and TRBJ2-7, with 11 bases aligning to TRBD2. Germline CDR1 MNHEY, CDR2 SMNVEV (reference sequence). The CDR3 totals 15 residues. Trimming at V came to 3 bases and at J to 4 bases, leaving 5 bases not matched to a gene. CDR3 nucleotides: TGTGCCAGCAGTTTTATAGCGGGAGGGCCGTACGAGCAGTACTTC. Translated, it gives CASSFIAGGPYEQYF.

A few counts support this clone. The chain carries TRBV2 and TRBJ1-5; D gene uncertain. V was shortened by 4 bases and J by 0 bases, with 4 bases between the two germline ends. CDR1 SNHLY and CDR2 FYNNEI come from the germline V gene. This CDR3 spans 13 amino acids. CDR3 residues: CASSAGSNQPQHF. In DNA form, the CDR3 reads TGTGCCAGCAGTGCGGGTAGCAATCAGCCCCAGCATTTT.

The genes are TRBV29-1 and TRBJ2-1; 12 bases agree with TRBD2. Germline loops: CDR1 SQVTM, CDR2 ANQGSEA. J was trimmed by 10 bases and V by 3 bases; bases with no gene match: 10. This CDR3 comprises 15 residues. The CDR3 DNA reads as TGCAGCGTTGACGGAGGACTAGCGGGGATAATCGAGCAGTTCTTC. Protein product: CSVDGGLAGIIEQFF.

The rearrangement joins TRBV6-1 to TRBJ1-4; 9 nucleotides match TRBD1. Looked up from germline, CDR1 is MNHNS and CDR2 is SASEGT. The length of the CDR3 is 15 residues. J was trimmed by 3 bases and V by 4 bases; bases with no gene match: 3. In DNA, the CDR3 is TGTGCCAGCAGTGCCCGACAGGGGGCTAATGAAAAACTGTTTTTT. This translates into CASSARQGANEKLFF.

The chain couples TRBV28 to TRBJ2-7; TRBD2 is a possible D gene (7 bases). Germline CDR1 MDHEN, CDR2 SYDVKM. The CDR3 is 17 residues long. V dropped 3 bases and J dropped 1 base, with 19 bases sitting between them. CDR3 region: CASSFFVGGADSYEQYF. In nucleotides, the CDR3 is TGTGCCAGCAGTTTTTTTGTTGGGGGGGCCGATTCCTACGAGCAGTACTTC.